This T cell receptor (beta chain) originates from a study of T cell responses to AZD1222 COVID-19 vaccine (dated by TCRdb to about 2021). In terms of the full investigation: Because spike-specific TCR depth and breadth did not differ between the two schedules, AZD1222 recipients who got a second dose at roughly 4 weeks were pooled with those who got a second dose at roughly 12 weeks. A total of roughly 240 trial participants underwent TCR sequencing, of whom about 210 received two doses of AZD1222 and about 25 received two doses of the MenACWY control vaccine. Trial participants were enrolled by age into 18-55, 56-69 and 70-plus year subgroups, with about 150, 28 and 57 TCR-sequenced participants respectively. Here is what the overall study found, with its caveats: In the small 56-69-year group, the increase in depth fell short of significance, most likely because of low power. Most participants were white British and females outnumbered males, and the authors suggested that clonal diversity may have been underestimated. No day 14 peak-response samples were available, so repertoires were characterized only after the peak T cell response. CD4 TCRs associated with the vaccine covered the entire spike protein, and the dominant responses were in regions 160-218 and 743-854. A significant rise in spike-specific TCR breadth and depth was observed after two AZD1222 doses relative to day 0 and relative to MenACWY recipients. Conclusions about previously exposed vaccinees were limited because only six AZD1222 recipients were SARS-CoV-2 seropositive at baseline. Reportedly, close to half of the unique spike-specific TCRs recognized epitopes lying outside the regions that are mutated in the B.1.351 and B.1.1.7 variants.

The CDR3 regions of human TCRbeta chains were analyzed by immunosequencing. Under the source paper's analysis protocol: Repertoire TCRs were checked for matches against a reference library of SARS-CoV-2-specific TCRs that had been generated using the MIRA antigen-specificity platform. Breadth was defined as the fraction of unique TCRs that were SARS-CoV-2-associated. Depth was defined as the fraction of total T cells that were SARS-CoV-2-associated. Each spike-specific TCR was assigned to its reactive spike region and to a CD4 or CD8 class using the MIRA data. Log10-transformed breadth and depth values were compared by one-way ANOVA with Sidak's multiple comparisons tests. Here the immuneACCESS table is served through TCRdb, limited to in-frame sequences with V and J called. Missing clones are a known gap in these copies; in checked studies unresolved V genes cover under half, and the rest lacks a known reason. The V and J calls and the clone size are those of that table, but D and trimming were determined from the DNA. The sample table lists around 69,000 clones, 80% to 85% of them with a count of one. The top ten hold 7.3% of the sample.

The germline V gene provides CDR1 SGHRS and CDR2 YFSETQ. Trimming takes 4 bases from V and 2 bases from J, and the germline ends sit 13 bases apart. The CDR3 runs 14 amino acids, cysteine and phenylalanine included. This entry keeps only the CDR3 DNA: 42 bases, framed from base 1. Of note for this clone: What antigen it recognizes has not been identified. No qualities accompany the bases; no much larger clone lies one base away.

In the paper's terms, the time point label means: baseline before first vaccination. The vaccinee samples were drawn from two UK trials, COV001 and COV002, one of which was a single-blind randomized controlled phase 2/3 trial testing AZD1222 (ChAdOx1 nCoV-19) in healthy adults. Trial participant PBMC samples were collected at day 0 and day 28 after the second dose for TCRbeta chain sequencing. This receptor was taken from an adult in good health. The sample consisted of peripheral blood, taken on day 0 of AZD1222 vaccination. This chain joins TRBV5-1 to TRBJ2-7; the D gene could be TRBD1 or TRBD2, each one agreeing over 6 bases. The nucleotides are TGCGCCAGCAGCCCCGGAGGGGGGACCTACGAGCAGTACTTC. Translated, this is CASSPGGGTYEQYF.